The clone carrying this T cell receptor (beta chain) has just a few counts. This record comes from a study of cytomegalovirus exposure and HLA in healthy donors. 60 Vbeta and 13 Jbeta primers were used in PCR. Sequencing used immunoSEQ multiplex PCR; TCRdb keeps in-frame clones, though not all of them. The sample lists nearly 100,000 clones, roughly 9.4% occurring once. The CDR3 spans 15 residues. Germline V lookup: CDR1 MDHEN, CDR2 SYDVKM. V lost 3 bases and J lost 4; bases outside the gene matches: 6. This chain uses TRBV28 with TRBJ1-2, with 9 bases that match TRBD1. The sample consisted of PBMCs. The clonotype comes from a man aged 50 or older in good health and CMV-seropositive. CDR3 sequence (DNA): TGTGCCAGCAGTTTGAGGGACAGGGCTACCTATGGCTACACCTTC. Translation: CASSLRDRATYGYTF.